This T cell receptor (beta chain) was observed in a study of T cells in Graves' hyperthyroidism and ophthalmopathy. Amplification of TCR beta CDR3 regions was performed using RNA transcripts as template. RT-PCR in the first round (using the HTBI primer set) targeted the TCR CDR3. Via MiXCR, TCRdb re-called the multiplex PCR reads, giving one row per CDR3 protein. The sample consists of hundreds of thousands of distinct CDR3 sequences, 15% to 19% of them appearing once. Study-wide findings and caveats: Ophthalmopathy prediction by the model preceded onset by a median about 6 months. Most clonotypes that expanded in the thyroid above 0.001 also showed up in blood.

As regards this clonotype: Its antigen is unknown.

V lost 4 bases and J lost 2, with 15 bases in between. The length of the CDR3 is 15 residues. Germline V gene lookup returns CDR1 SGDLS and CDR2 YYNGEE. Patients aged 18 to 65 had newly diagnosed hyperthyroidism lasting under 2 months. It was 8 to 10 ml of fresh peripheral blood that supplied the PBMCs. The chain joins TRBV9 to TRBJ1-1, with no clear D. Sequencing was performed on blood. The sequence derives from a woman in her late teens or twenties with Graves' hyperthyroidism. Written as DNA, the CDR3 is TGTGCCAGCAGCCCCAGCCGAGCAGGAAACACTGAAGCTTTCTTT. Translating it yields CASSPSRAGNTEAFF. Full variable domain (outside the CDR3, taken from reference TRBV9 and TRBJ1-1): DSGVTQTPKHLITATGQRVTLRCSPRSGDLSVYWYQQSLDQGLQFLIQYYNGEERAKGNILERFSAQQFPDLHSELNLSSLELGDSALYFCASSPSRAGNTEAFFGQGTRLTVV.